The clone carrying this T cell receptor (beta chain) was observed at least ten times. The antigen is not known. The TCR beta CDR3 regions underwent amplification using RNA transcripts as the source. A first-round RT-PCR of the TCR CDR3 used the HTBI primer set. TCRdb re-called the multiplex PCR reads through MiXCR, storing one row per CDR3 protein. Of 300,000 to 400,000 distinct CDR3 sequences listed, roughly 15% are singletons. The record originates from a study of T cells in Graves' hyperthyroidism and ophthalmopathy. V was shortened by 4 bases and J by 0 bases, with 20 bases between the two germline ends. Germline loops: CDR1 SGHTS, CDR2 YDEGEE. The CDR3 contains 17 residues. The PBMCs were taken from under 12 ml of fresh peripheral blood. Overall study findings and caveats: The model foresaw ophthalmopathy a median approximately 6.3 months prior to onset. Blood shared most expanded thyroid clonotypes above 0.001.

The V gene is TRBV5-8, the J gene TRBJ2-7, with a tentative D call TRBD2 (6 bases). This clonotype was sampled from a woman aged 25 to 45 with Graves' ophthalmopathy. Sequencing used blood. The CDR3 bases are TGTGCCAGCAGCGGGGGGACCCGACACCAAAGCTCCTACGAGCAGTACTTC. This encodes CASSGGTRHQSSYEQYF.